This TCR beta chain emerged from a study of response to subunit inactivated influenza vaccine. Note on this clonotype: Its antigen is not known.

Study outcomes and limitations: Researchers suggested that each seasonal influenza vaccination recruits few new T cells.

The germline V gene encodes CDR1 LNHNV and CDR2 YYDKDF (reference sequence). This CDR3 region has 16 residues. V lost 4 bases and J lost 4; bases outside the gene matches: 10. TCRdb fed the RT-PCR reads into MiXCR, producing one record per CDR3 protein. The sample consists of some 520,000 distinct CDR3 sequences, 16% of them appearing once. Sequencing was performed on CD4+ T cells sorted from PBMCs, taken 23 months after vaccination. The chain links TRBV15 to TRBJ2-3; 8 bases line up with TRBD1. This receptor was obtained from a man aged 45 to 70 who received an inactivated influenza vaccine. CDR3 sequence reads: CATSKRLTGGADTQYF. The CDR3 bases are TGTGCCACCAGCAAAAGGTTAACAGGGGGAGCAGATACGCAGTATTTT. Drawing the rest from reference TRBV15 and TRBJ2-3, the complete variable domain is DAMVIQNPRYQVTQFGKPVTLSCSQTLNHNVMYWYQQKSSQAPKLLFHYYDKDFNNEADTPDNFQSRRPNTSFCFLDIRSPGLGDTAMYLCATSKRLTGGADTQYFGPGTRLTVL.